Here is one T cell receptor beta chain with its context. Antigen unknown. This specimen comes from a study of STAT3 mutations in large granular lymphocyte leukemia. Study details: Over half of T-LGLL patients had one or more immunosuppressive regimens.

This CDR3 contains 17 residues. Germline V gene lookup returns CDR1 SGHNT and CDR2 YYREEE (reference sequence). The ends lost 4 bases at V and 10 bases at J; junction bases unmatched: 17. Study-level results: Some patients had dominant TCR clones larger than their STAT3 mutant burden. Differing intervals and regimens complicate linking therapy response to clone burden. Every T-LGLL patient had at least one immunodominant TCRbeta clonotype.

Repertoires were generated with immunoSEQ multiplex PCR, while TCRdb's copy carries only in-frame clones and drops some. Of some 28,000 clones in the sample, about three quarters were seen once. Sequenced input: peripheral blood mononuclear cells. This sequence joins TRBV5-4 and TRBJ1-1, with 12 nucleotides matching TRBD1. The sequence was collected from a woman between 50 and 59 years old with T-cell large granular lymphocyte leukemia. Some clones in this sample may be carry-over from other donors' samples. CDR3 sequence (DNA): TGTGCCAGCAGCAGACGCGGGACAGGGGGCGCAGAGAAGGCAGCTTTCTTT. Translation: CASSRRGTGGAEKAAFF.